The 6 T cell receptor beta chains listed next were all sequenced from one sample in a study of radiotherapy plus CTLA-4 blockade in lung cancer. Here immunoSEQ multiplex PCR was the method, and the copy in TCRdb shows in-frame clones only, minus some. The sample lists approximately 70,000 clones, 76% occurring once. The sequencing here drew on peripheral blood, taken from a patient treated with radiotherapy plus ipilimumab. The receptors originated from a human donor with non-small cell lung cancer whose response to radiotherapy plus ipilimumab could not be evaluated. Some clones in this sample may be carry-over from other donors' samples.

The CDR3 region is CASSVAGGGNSPLHF. The CDR3 region has the DNA TGTGCCAGCAGCGTAGCCGGGGGGGGTAATTCACCCCTCCACTTT. The V and J genes are TRBV9 and TRBJ1-6; weak D call: TRBD1 (5 bases). Germline CDR1 SGDLS, CDR2 YYNGEE. There are 15 residues in the CDR3. Trimming pared 0 bases from V and 6 bases from J, leaving 10 bases between.

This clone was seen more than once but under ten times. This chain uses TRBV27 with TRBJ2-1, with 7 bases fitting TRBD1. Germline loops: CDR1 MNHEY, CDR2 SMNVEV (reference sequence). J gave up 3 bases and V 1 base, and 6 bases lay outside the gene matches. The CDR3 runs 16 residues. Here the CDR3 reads CASSLLLGQNYNEQFF. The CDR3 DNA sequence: TGTGCCAGCAGTTTATTGCTGGGACAGAACTACAATGAGCAGTTCTTC.

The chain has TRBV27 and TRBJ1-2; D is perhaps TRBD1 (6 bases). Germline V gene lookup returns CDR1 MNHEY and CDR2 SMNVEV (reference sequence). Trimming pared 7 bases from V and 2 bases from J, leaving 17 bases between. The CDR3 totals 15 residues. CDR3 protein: CASTPSPRGNYGYTF. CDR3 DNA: TGTGCCAGCACCCCAAGTCCCAGGGGCAACTATGGCTACACCTTC.

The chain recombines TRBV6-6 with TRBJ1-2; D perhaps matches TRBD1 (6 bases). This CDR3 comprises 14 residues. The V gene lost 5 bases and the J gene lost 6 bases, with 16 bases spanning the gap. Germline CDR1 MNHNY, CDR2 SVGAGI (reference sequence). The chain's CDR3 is CASSPRTAPHGYTF. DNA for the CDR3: TGTGCCAGCAGTCCACGGACAGCTCCCCATGGCTACACCTTC.

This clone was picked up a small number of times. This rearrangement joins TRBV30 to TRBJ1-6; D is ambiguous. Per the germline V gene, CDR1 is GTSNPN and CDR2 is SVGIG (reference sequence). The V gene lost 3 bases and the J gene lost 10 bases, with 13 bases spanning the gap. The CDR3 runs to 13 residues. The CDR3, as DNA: TGTGCCTGGAGAAGTAAGGCAGGCTCACCCCTCCACTTT. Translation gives CAWRSKAGSPLHF.

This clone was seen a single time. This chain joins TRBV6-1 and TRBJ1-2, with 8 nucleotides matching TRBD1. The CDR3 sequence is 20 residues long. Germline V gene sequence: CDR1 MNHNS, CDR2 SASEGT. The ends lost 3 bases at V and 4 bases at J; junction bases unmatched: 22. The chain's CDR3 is CASSESQSWTGMRLSYGYTF. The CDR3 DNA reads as TGTGCCAGCAGTGAGAGTCAGTCGTGGACAGGGATGCGTCTATCCTATGGCTACACCTTC.